Each of the 3 T cell receptor beta chains below was sequenced from the same sample in a study of cytomegalovirus exposure and HLA in healthy donors. Here immunoSEQ multiplex PCR was the method, and the copy in TCRdb shows in-frame clones only, minus some. The data show about 160,000 clones, over 85% seen once. The sequenced material came from PBMCs. The receptors stem from a man younger than 30 in good health and CMV-seropositive.

V and J are TRBV4-2 and TRBJ2-7; D is possibly TRBD1 (6 bases). The CDR3 covers 14 residues. Looked up from germline, CDR1 is LGHNA and CDR2 is YNFKEQ. Trimming took off 3 bases at V and 1 base at J, with 10 bases between the two ends. DNA for the CDR3: TGTGCCAGCAGCCAGGCAGGGGTTTCCTACGAGCAGTACTTC. Translation: CASSQAGVSYEQYF.

This clone occurred once. The chain has TRBV27 and TRBJ2-3; 11 bases agree with TRBD1. CDR3 length: 16 amino acids. V shed 5 bases and J 5 bases; nucleotides not matched to a gene: 9. The germline V gene encodes CDR1 MNHEY and CDR2 SMNVEV (reference sequence). Here the CDR3 reads CASSTLRTGGRDTQYF. DNA of the CDR3: TGTGCCAGCAGTACCCTGAGGACAGGGGGCAGAGATACGCAGTATTTT.

The chain recombines TRBV5-1 with TRBJ2-1; D is unclear. V was pared by 4 bases and J by 5 bases, with 4 bases between. Germline CDR1 SGHRS, CDR2 YFSETQ. This CDR3 contains 11 residues. In DNA form, the CDR3 reads TGCGCCAGCAGCCCGGACAATGAGCAGTTCTTC. This codes for CASSPDNEQFF.